The entry that follows covers one T cell receptor (beta chain) sequence. TCRdb keeps only in-frame clones here, not all; method: immunoSEQ multiplex PCR. The repertoire holds tens of thousands of clones, 90% seen once, with under 0.55% in the top ten. The data belong to a study of T cell changes during pregnancy in multiple sclerosis. The CDR3 is 13 residues long. Germline CDR1 and CDR2: SGHTA and FQGTGA. V gave up 0 bases and J gave up 8 bases; unmatched junction bases: 4. The receptor's source is a female donor in good health, enrolled as a control in a pregnancy study. The chain uses TRBV7-3 and TRBJ2-7, with TRBD1 matching over 7 bases. Source: CD4+ T cells from peripheral blood mononuclear cells, taken in the first trimester of pregnancy. The CDR3 DNA is TGTGCCAGCAGCTTAACCCGACAGGGACAGCAGTACTTC. Translating gives CASSLTRQGQQYF. The full variable domain, its missing parts supplied by reference TRBV7-3 and TRBJ2-7, is GAGVSQTPSNKVTEKGKYVELRCDPISGHTALYWYRQSLGQGPEFLIYFQGTGAADDSGLPNDRFFAVRPEGSVSTLKIQRTERGDSAVYLCASSLTRQGQQYFGPGTRLTVT.